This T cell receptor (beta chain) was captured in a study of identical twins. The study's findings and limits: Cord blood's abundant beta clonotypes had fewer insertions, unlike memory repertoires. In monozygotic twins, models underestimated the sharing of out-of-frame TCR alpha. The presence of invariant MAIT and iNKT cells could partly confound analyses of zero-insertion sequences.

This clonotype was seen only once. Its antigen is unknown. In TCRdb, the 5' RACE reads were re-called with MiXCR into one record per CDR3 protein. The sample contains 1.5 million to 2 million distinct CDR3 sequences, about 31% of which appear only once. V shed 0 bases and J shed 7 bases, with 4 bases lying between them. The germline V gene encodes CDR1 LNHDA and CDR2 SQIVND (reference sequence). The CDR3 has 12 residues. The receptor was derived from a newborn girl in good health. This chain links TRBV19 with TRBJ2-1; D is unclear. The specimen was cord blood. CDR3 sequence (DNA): TGTGCCAGTAGTATAGAAGCTAATGAGCAGTTCTTC. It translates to CASSIEANEQFF.